This entry lists 8 T cell receptor beta chains sequenced from one sample in a study of preoperative IRX-2 immunotherapy in early breast cancer (dated by TCRdb to 2018 to 2020). Libraries were constructed by the immunoSEQ multiplex PCR assay. Drawn from immuneACCESS, this table holds only the in-frame rearrangements with V and J called that TCRdb kept. Clones are partly lost; checked studies trace under half to an unresolved V gene and leave the rest unexplained. The sample contains approximately 96,000 clones, just over 85% of them found a single time. Of the sample, approximately 2% falls within the top ten clones. The treatment or condition label, read with the paper, signifies: preoperative locoregional IRX-2 cytokine immunotherapy. Sample: tumor tissue, taken after IRX-2 immunotherapy. The source of these receptors is a human donor with breast cancer.

This clone appeared a single time. The chain links TRBV28 to TRBJ2-1; D may match TRBD1 or TRBD2 (5 bases each). Germline V gene sequence: CDR1 MDHEN, CDR2 SYDVKM. This CDR3 contains 12 residues. V lost 4 bases, J lost 10 bases, and 11 bases lay in between. This CDR3 reads CASSSTRDEQFF. In nucleotides, the CDR3 is TGTGCCAGCAGTTCTACTAGGGACGAGCAGTTCTTC.

The rearrangement uses TRBV6-8 and TRBJ1-5; D ambiguous. CDR3 length equals 14 residues. Germline CDR1 and CDR2: MNHGY and SAAAGT. Trimming left V 4 bases short and J 0 bases short, with 7 bases between. CDR3 sequence: CASSSAHSNQPQHF. In DNA form, the CDR3 reads TGTGCCAGCAGTTCGGCCCATAGCAATCAGCCCCAGCATTTT.

V usage is TRBV18 and J usage is TRBJ1-4, with D hard to call. CDR1 and CDR2 from the germline V gene are KGHSH and LQKENI. CDR3 length equals 16 residues. The V end was cut by 4 bases, the J end by 0 bases, with 12 bases between. CDR3 sequence: CASSRWAGATNEKLFF. The CDR3 nucleotides read TGTGCCAGCTCACGATGGGCAGGTGCAACTAATGAAAAACTGTTTTTT.

The gene calls are TRBV7-8 and TRBJ1-5; unclear D gene. In germline, CDR1 is SGHVS, CDR2 FQNEAQ. V lost 3 bases to trimming and J lost 0 bases, with 12 bases between them. CDR3 size: 16 residues. The CDR3 coding sequence is TGTGCCAGCAGCTTGGCGCCAGGCAATAGCAATCAGCCCCAGCATTTT. Protein: CASSLAPGNSNQPQHF. Full variable domain (outside the CDR3, taken from reference TRBV7-8 and TRBJ1-5): GAGVSQSPRYKVAKRGQDVALRCDPISGHVSLFWYQQALGQGPEFLTYFQNEAQLDKSGLPSDRFFAERPEGSVSTLKIQRTQQEDSAVYLCASSLAPGNSNQPQHFGDGTRLSIL.

The V call is TRBV6-8, the J call TRBJ2-1, with TRBD2 matching 8 bases. CDR3 size: 14 residues. V lost 10 bases and J lost 2; bases outside the gene matches: 7. CDR1 and CDR2 from the germline V gene are MNHGY and SAAAGT. CDR3 region: CATSAGATYNEQFF. CDR3 DNA: TGTGCCACATCAGCGGGAGCAACCTACAATGAGCAGTTCTTC.

The chain carries TRBV14 and TRBJ1-4, with D unclear. This CDR3 has 16 amino acids. CDR1 and CDR2 from the germline V gene are SGHDN and FVKESK. Trimming removed 6 bases at V and 0 bases at J, with 14 bases between. CDR3 bases: TGTGCCAGCAGTCGCTCCATCTCCCCAACTAATGAAAAACTGTTTTTT. This encodes CASSRSISPTNEKLFF.

J is TRBJ2-2 and V is TRBV29-1; 7 positions match TRBD1. Germline V gene sequence: CDR1 SQVTM, CDR2 ANQGSEA. V was pared by 6 bases and J by 4 bases, with 5 bases of the junction left unmatched. This CDR3 region has 13 residues. CDR3 amino acids: CSVIGQATGELFF. The CDR3 DNA sequence: TGCAGCGTCATAGGACAGGCCACCGGGGAGCTGTTTTTT.

The V gene is TRBV25-1, the J gene TRBJ2-1; D might be TRBD2 (6 bases). Per the germline V gene, CDR1 is MGHDK and CDR2 is SYGVNS. Trimming took 2 bases from V and 9 from J, leaving 14 bases between them. The CDR3 is 14 residues long. CDR3: CASSETGRRGEQFF. The CDR3 coding sequence is TGTGCCAGCAGTGAAACCGGCAGGAGGGGTGAGCAGTTCTTC.